The sequence of this TCR beta chain was determined in a study of T-cell memory formation after mild COVID-19. About the study: Largely, TCR clusters stayed within a single donor.

The V and J ends lost 0 bases and 0 bases respectively, with 8 bases between them. The CDR3 has 14 residues. Germline CDR1 GTSNPN, CDR2 SVGIG (reference sequence). Points from the study as a whole: Largely, contracting CD4+ clones fell within CM and EM, and contracting CD8+ clones within EMRA. Prior to infection, memory already included some responding clones, suggesting cross-reactive memory joined.

5'RACE primed at constant segments yielded TCR alpha and TCR beta cDNA libraries bearing sample barcodes and UMIs. TCRdb ran MiXCR on the 5' RACE reads and lists one entry per CDR3 protein. The sample yields 350,000 to 500,000 distinct CDR3 sequences, 20% to 25% seen once. As concerns this clonotype: Its matching antigen is unknown.

Material for sequencing was PBMCs or a T cell subset sorted from them (not recorded which). The TCR originated in an adult woman who had mild COVID-19 (a few samples of this study predate the infection). Cell type and time point are not known. This chain links TRBV30 with TRBJ1-2; the D is unclear. The CDR3 nucleotides read TGTGCCTGGAGTGTTACGGTTCCTAACTATGGCTACACCTTC. Translation gives CAWSVTVPNYGYTF.